This T cell receptor beta chain appears in the sequencing data of a study of blood T cell repertoires in COVID-19. Germline V gives CDR1 MNHEY, CDR2 SVGAGI. The CDR3 totals 15 residues. Deletions cut 6 bases from V and 5 bases from J, with 17 bases between. In the original workflow: Estimation of nucleated cell counts relied on the amplification of reference gene primers. Method: immunoSEQ multiplex PCR; TCRdb's copy keeps in-frame clones and lacks some. That table is the source of V, J and clone size, and D and trimming were worked out from the DNA. The sample records approximately 210,000 clones, about four fifths being singletons.

The sample taken for sequencing was peripheral blood. This receptor was identified in a man aged 50 to 59 with active or convalescent COVID-19. The rearrangement links TRBV6-5 to TRBJ1-5; a possible D gene is TRBD1 (6 bases). CDR3 coding DNA: TGTGCCAGCAGGGACTCGGGGGGGGCTTATCAGCCCCAGCATTTT. Its protein is CASRDSGGAYQPQHF.